These T cell receptor beta chains were read from a single sample in a study of type 1 and type 2 diabetes patients. Via MiXCR, TCRdb re-called the multiplex PCR reads, giving one row per CDR3 protein. The profile shows about 270,000 distinct CDR3 sequences, roughly 48% of them singletons. Sequencing input: peripheral blood mononuclear cells (PBMCs). Every receptor here comes from a man aged 18 to 30 with type 2 diabetes. CDR3s include the opening cysteine and the closing phenylalanine or tryptophan. A D gene is named only where the DNA matches it firmly. Rows may omit the clone size; those that give it use once, few, many or a size class.

abundance	v_gene	j_gene	d_gene	CDR3aa	CDR3nt
-	TRBV6-5	TRBJ1-6	-	CAIHESYNSPLHF	TGTGCCATCCATGAGAGCTATAATTCACCCCTCCACTTT
-	TRBV27	TRBJ1-1	-	CASSLMAGMGTEAFF	TGTGCCAGCAGTTTAATGGCTGGTATGGGCACTGAAGCTTTCTTT
few	TRBV10-1	TRBJ2-1	TRBD2	CASSESGGSPYNEQFF	TGCGCCAGCAGTGAGTCTGGCGGGAGCCCCTACAATGAGCAGTTCTTC
-	TRBV2	TRBJ1-2	-	CASMDDLGYTF	TGTGCCAGCATGGACGACTTGGGCTACACCTTC
few	TRBV2	TRBJ2-5	TRBD1	CASSGGTGGQETQYF	TGTGCCAGCAGTGGAGGGACAGGGGGCCAAGAGACCCAGTACTTC
-	TRBV7-6	TRBJ1-4	-	CASSRSGGKIGEKLFF	TGTGCCAGCAGCCGGAGTGGGGGCAAAATAGGGGAAAAACTGTTTTTT
-	TRBV20-1	TRBJ2-7	-	CGARPRGGGAEQYF	TGCGGTGCTAGACCCCGAGGAGGGGGCGCCGAGCAGTACTTC
-	TRBV28	TRBJ1-1	-	CASSLHRMNTEAFF	TGTGCCAGCAGTTTACATAGGATGAACACTGAAGCTTTCTTT
-	TRBV27	TRBJ2-6	-	CASSSLEAGANVLTF	TGTGCCAGCAGTTCGCTAGAGGCTGGGGCCAACGTCCTGACTTTC
few	TRBV15	TRBJ2-3	TRBD2	CATSGVSAGGPVLDTQYF	TGTGCCACCAGTGGCGTGTCGGCGGGAGGGCCGGTATTAGATACGCAGTATTTT
few	TRBV30	TRBJ1-4	-	CAWSGWGARGEKLFF	TGTGCCTGGAGTGGTTGGGGGGCGCGCGGTGAAAAACTGTTTTTT
few	TRBV19	TRBJ1-1	-	CASSSRRVGREGTEAFF	TGTGCCAGTAGTTCCCGAAGAGTTGGAAGGGAGGGCACTGAAGCTTTCTTT
-	TRBV7-8	TRBJ1-5	TRBD1	CASSGQGAREPQHF	TGTGCCAGCAGTGGACAGGGGGCGAGGGAGCCCCAGCATTTT
-	TRBV4-2	TRBJ2-7	-	CASSQVGRGDEQYF	TGTGCCAGCAGCCAAGTGGGGCGAGGAGACGAGCAGTACTTC